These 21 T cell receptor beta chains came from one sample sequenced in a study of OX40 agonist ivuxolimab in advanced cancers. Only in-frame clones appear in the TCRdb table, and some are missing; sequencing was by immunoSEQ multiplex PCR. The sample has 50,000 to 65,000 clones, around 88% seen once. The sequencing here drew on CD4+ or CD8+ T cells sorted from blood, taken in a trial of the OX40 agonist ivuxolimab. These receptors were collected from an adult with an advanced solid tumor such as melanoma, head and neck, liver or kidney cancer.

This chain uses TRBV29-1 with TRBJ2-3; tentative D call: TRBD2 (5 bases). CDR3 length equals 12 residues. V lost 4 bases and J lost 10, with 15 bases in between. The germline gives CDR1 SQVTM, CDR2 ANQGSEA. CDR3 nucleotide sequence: TGCAGCGTTGGGGAGATACGAGGTGCGCAGTATTTT. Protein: CSVGEIRGAQYF.

The CDR3 region is CASSAHRGNTEAFF. The CDR3 DNA reads as TGTGCCAGCAGCGCCCACAGGGGGAACACTGAAGCTTTCTTT. This rearrangement joins TRBV7-2 to TRBJ1-1; TRBD1 agrees at 7 bases. The ends lost 5 bases at V and 1 base at J; junction bases unmatched: 4. This CDR3 contains 14 residues. CDR1 and CDR2 (germline): SGHTA, FQGNSA.

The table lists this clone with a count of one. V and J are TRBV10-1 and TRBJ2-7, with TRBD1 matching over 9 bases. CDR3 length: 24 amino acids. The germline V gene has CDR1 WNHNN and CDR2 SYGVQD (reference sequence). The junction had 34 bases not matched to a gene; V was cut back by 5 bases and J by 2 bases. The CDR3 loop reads CASSSSLRTGEVYLRAECTYEQYF. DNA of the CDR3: TGCGCCAGCAGTTCCTCATTAAGGACAGGGGAGGTGTACCTACGAGCAGAGTGTACCTACGAGCAGTACTTC.

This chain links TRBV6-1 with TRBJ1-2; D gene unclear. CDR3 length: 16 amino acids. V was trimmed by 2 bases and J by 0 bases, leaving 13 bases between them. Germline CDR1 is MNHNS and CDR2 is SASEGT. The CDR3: CASSERTAAPNYGYTF. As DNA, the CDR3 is TGTGCCAGCAGTGAACGAACGGCTGCCCCTAACTATGGCTACACCTTC.

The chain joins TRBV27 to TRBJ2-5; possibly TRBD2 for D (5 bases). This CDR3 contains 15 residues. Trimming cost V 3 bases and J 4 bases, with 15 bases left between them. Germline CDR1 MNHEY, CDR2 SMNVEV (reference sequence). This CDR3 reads CASSLTTSRGETQYF. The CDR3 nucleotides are TGTGCCAGCAGTTTGACCACGAGCCGGGGAGAGACCCAGTACTTC.

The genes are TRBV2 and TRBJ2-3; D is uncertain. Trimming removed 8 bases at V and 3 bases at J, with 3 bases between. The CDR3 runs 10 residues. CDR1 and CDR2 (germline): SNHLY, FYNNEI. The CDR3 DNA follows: TGTGCCAGCGAGACAGATACGCAGTATTTT. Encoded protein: CASETDTQYF.

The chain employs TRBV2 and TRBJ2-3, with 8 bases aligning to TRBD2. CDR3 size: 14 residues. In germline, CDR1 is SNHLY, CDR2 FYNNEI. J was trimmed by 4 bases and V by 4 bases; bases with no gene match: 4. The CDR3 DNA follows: TGTGCCAGCAGTGTTTCCGGGGGGGCAGATACGCAGTATTTT. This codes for CASSVSGGADTQYF.

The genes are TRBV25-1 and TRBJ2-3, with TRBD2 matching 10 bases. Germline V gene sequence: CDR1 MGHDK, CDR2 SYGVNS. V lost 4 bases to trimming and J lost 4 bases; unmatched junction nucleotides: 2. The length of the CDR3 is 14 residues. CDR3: CASSASGSADTQYF. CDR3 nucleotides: TGTGCCAGCAGTGCTAGCGGGAGTGCAGATACGCAGTATTTT. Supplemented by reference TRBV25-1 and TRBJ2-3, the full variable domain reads EADIYQTPRYLVIGTGKKITLECSQTMGHDKMYWYQQDPGMELHLIHYSYGVNSTEKGDLSSESTVSRIRTEHFPLTLESARPSHTSQYLCASSASGSADTQYFGPGTRLTVL.

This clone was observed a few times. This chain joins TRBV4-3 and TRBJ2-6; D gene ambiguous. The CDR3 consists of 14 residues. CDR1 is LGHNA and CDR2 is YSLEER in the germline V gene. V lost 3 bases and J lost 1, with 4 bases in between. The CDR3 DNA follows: TGCGCCAGCAGCCACCAATCTGGGGCCAACGTCCTGACTTTC. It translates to CASSHQSGANVLTF.

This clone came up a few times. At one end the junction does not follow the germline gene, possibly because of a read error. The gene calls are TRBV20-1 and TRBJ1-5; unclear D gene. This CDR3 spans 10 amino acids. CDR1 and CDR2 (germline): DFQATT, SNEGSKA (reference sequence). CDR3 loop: CSASDQPQHF. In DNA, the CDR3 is TGCAGTGCTAGCGATCAGCCCCAGCATTTT.

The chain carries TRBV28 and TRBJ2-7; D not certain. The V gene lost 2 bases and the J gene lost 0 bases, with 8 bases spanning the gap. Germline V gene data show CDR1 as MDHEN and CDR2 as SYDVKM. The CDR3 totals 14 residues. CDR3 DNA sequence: TGTGCCAGCAGTTTACATACAGTCTCCTACGAGCAGTACTTC. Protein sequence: CASSLHTVSYEQYF.

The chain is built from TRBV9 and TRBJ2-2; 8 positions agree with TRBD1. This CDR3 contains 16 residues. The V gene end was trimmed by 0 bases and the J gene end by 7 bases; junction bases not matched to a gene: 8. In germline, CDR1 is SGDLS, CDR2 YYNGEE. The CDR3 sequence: CASSVEAGGLGGELFF. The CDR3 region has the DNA TGTGCCAGCAGCGTAGAGGCAGGGGGCTTAGGCGGGGAGCTGTTTTTT.

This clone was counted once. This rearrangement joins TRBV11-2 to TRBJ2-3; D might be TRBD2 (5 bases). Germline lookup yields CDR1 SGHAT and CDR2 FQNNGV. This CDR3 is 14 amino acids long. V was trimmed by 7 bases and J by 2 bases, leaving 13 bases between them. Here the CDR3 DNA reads TGTGCCAGCACCACCTCGGAGGTCACAGATACGCAGTATTTT. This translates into CASTTSEVTDTQYF.

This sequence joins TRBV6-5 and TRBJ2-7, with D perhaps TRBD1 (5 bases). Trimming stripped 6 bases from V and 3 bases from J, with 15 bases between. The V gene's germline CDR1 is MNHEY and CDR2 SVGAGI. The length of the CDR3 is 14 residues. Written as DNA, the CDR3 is TGTGCCAGCAGGCCGACAGAGTTTCTCTACGAGCAGTACTTC. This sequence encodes CASRPTEFLYEQYF.

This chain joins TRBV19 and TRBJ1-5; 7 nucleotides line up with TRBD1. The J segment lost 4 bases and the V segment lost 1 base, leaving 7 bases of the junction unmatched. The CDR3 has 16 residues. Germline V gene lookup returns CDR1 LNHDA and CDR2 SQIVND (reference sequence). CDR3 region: CASSIVPGTANQPQHF. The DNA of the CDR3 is TGTGCCAGTAGTATAGTCCCCGGGACAGCTAATCAGCCCCAGCATTTT.

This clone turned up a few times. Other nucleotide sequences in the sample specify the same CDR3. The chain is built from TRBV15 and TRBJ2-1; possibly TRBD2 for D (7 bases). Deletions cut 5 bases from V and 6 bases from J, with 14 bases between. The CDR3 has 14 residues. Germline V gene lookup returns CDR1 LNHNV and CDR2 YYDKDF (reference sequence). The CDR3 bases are TGTGCCACCAGCGCCGGGGGGCCCGGCAATGAGCAGTTCTTC. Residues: CATSAGGPGNEQFF. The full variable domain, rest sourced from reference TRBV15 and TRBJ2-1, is DAMVIQNPRYQVTQFGKPVTLSCSQTLNHNVMYWYQQKSSQAPKLLFHYYDKDFNNEADTPDNFQSRRPNTSFCFLDIRSPGLGDTAMYLCATSAGGPGNEQFFGPGTRLTVL.

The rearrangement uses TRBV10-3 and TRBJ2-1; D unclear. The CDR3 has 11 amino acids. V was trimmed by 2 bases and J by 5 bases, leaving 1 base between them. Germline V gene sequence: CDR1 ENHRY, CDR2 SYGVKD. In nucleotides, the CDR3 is TGTGCCATCAGTGAGGACAATGAGCAGTTCTTC. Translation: CAISEDNEQFF.

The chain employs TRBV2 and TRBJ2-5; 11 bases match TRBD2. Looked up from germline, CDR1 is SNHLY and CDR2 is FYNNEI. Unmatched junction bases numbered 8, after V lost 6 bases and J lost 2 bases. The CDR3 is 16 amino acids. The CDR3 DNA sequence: TGTGCCAGCAGAGGCGAGGGGACTAGCGGACAAGAGACCCAGTACTTC. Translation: CASRGEGTSGQETQYF. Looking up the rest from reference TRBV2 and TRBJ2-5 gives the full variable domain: EPEVTQTPSHQVTQMGQEVILRCVPISNHLYFYWYRQILGQKVEFLVSFYNNEISEKSEIFDDQFSVERPDGSNFTLKIRSTKLEDSAMYFCASRGEGTSGQETQYFGPGTRLLVL.

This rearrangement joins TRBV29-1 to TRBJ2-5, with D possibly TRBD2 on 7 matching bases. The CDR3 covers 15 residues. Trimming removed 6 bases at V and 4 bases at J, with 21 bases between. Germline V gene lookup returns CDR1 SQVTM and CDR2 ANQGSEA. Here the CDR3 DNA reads TGCAGCGTAGCCCCTCAGACGGGGGGCCTAGAGACCCAGTACTTC. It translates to CSVAPQTGGLETQYF.

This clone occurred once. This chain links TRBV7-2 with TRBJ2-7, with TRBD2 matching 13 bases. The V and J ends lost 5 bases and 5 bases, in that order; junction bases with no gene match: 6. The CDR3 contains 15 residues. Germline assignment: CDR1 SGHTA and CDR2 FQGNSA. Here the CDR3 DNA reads TGTGCCAGCAGCCCGAGGACTAGCGGGGGTAACGAGCAGTACTTC. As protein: CASSPRTSGGNEQYF.

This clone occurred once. The CDR3 coding sequence is TGTGCCAGCAGTTTATCCCCATTTGGACTAGCGGGCCCTATGGGGTACGAGCAGTACTTC. Translated: CASSLSPFGLAGPMGYEQYF. The chain uses TRBV28 and TRBJ2-7; the match to TRBD2 covers 11 bases. The CDR3 runs 20 residues. The V gene's germline CDR1 is MDHEN and CDR2 SYDVKM. V gave up 1 base and J gave up 4 bases; unmatched junction bases: 18.